This T cell receptor beta chain was documented in a study of T cell repertoires in cytomegalovirus infection. Study in general: Matching HLA type and CMV infection were both indicated by public TCR beta signatures. Study results and caveats: HLA-C-restricted CMV-specific TCR beta clonotypes were dominant in the ex vivo response. Cumulative public TCR beta family frequency identified carriers of CMV plus the relevant HLA.

TCRdb re-called the reads through MiXCR, storing one row per CDR3 protein. The sample holds around 120,000 distinct CDR3 sequences, around 25% seen once. The CDR3 has 19 amino acids. Germline V gene lookup returns CDR1 MDHEN and CDR2 SYDVKM. J lost 0 bases, V lost 4 bases, and 8 bases had no gene match. With respect to this clonotype: Its specificity is not known.

The sequencing input was PBMCs, sequenced either directly or after in vitro stimulation (not recorded which). The TCR comes from a human donor in good health (CMV status not recorded). Some clones in this sample may be carry-over from other donors' samples. The V call is TRBV28, the J call TRBJ2-2, with 13 bases identical to TRBD2. CDR3 DNA: TGTGCCAGCAGTTCCCTCCGACTAGCGGGAGGACCGAACACCGGGGAGCTGTTTTTT. Its protein product is CASSSLRLAGGPNTGELFF.